The next 13 T cell receptor beta chains were all read from a single sample in a study of blood T cells in healthy people across ages. Sample-barcoded 5' priming and a J-beta primer mix drove a second PCR of roughly 6 to 12 cycles. TCRdb re-called the 5' RACE reads through MiXCR, storing one row per CDR3 protein. Among approximately 1.5 million distinct CDR3 sequences listed, approximately 32% were seen once. Sequenced material: blood. The source is a woman aged 25 to 39 in good health.

The chain links TRBV5-6 to TRBJ2-7; D unresolved. Looked up from germline, CDR1 is SGHDT and CDR2 is YYEEEE. Between the trimmed V and J ends, which lost 3 bases and 2 bases, there was a span of 15 bases. This CDR3 is built from 15 residues. CDR3 in amino acids: CASSSLFQAPYEQYF. CDR3 nucleotides: TGTGCCAGCAGCTCCCTCTTCCAAGCGCCCTACGAGCAGTACTTC.

V gene TRBV20-1 combines with J gene TRBJ1-1, with D perhaps TRBD1 (5 bases). V shed 3 bases and J shed 4 bases, with 18 bases lying between them. This CDR3 region has 15 residues. Germline loops: CDR1 DFQATT, CDR2 SNEGSKA (reference sequence). The CDR3 DNA reads TGCAGTGCTAGGGGGGGAGGTAAGGGTTCCACTGAAGCTTTCTTT. Translating it yields CSARGGGKGSTEAFF.

This clonotype was detected a few times. The chain has TRBV20-1 and TRBJ2-7; 8 bases fit TRBD2. V dropped 5 bases and J dropped 0; count of bases not matched to a gene: 6. The CDR3 sequence is 14 residues long. The germline gives CDR1 DFQATT, CDR2 SNEGSKA (reference sequence). The CDR3 reads CSAYSGASSYEQYF. CDR3 DNA sequence: TGCAGTGCTTATAGCGGGGCCAGCTCCTACGAGCAGTACTTC.

This clonotype turned up a few times. The gene calls are TRBV6-1 and TRBJ2-7, with 9 nucleotides matching TRBD2. V shed 4 bases and J 1 base; nucleotides not matched to a gene: 11. Germline-derived CDR1 and CDR2 are MNHNS and SASEGT. This CDR3 comprises 17 residues. The CDR3 spells CASSVPSGTSWSYEQYF. The CDR3 DNA follows: TGTGCCAGCAGTGTGCCGAGCGGGACTAGCTGGTCCTACGAGCAGTACTTC.

This clonotype appeared a few times. This chain uses TRBV10-3 with TRBJ2-7, with 7 bases matching TRBD1. V shed 6 bases, J shed 7 bases, and the junction held 9 bases outside the gene matches. Germline values: CDR1 ENHRY, CDR2 SYGVKD. The CDR3 length is 13 residues. The CDR3 sequence: CAIRKIGGGEQYF. In DNA form, the CDR3 reads TGTGCCATCAGAAAGATAGGGGGCGGGGAGCAGTACTTC.

This clonotype was detected a few times. The rearrangement joins TRBV6-5 to TRBJ2-7, with D unresolved. Germline CDR1 MNHEY, CDR2 SVGAGI. The CDR3 is made up of 14 amino acids. V dropped 0 bases and J dropped 0 bases, with 6 bases sitting between them. Here the CDR3 DNA reads TGTGCCAGCAGTTACTCTCGGAGCTCCTACGAGCAGTACTTC. It encodes CASSYSRSSYEQYF.

The chain carries TRBV27 and TRBJ2-3, with 7 bases aligning to TRBD2. The V and J ends lost 5 bases and 0 bases, in that order; junction bases with no gene match: 8. The V gene's germline CDR1 is MNHEY and CDR2 SMNVEV (reference sequence). The CDR3 has 16 amino acids. The CDR3 DNA sequence: TGTGCCAGCAGTAGGGAGGGGACCCCAAGCACAGATACGCAGTATTTT. Residues: CASSREGTPSTDTQYF.

In its sample, this clonotype was seen a few times. The chain couples TRBV7-2 to TRBJ2-7; 11 bases line up with TRBD2. CDR1 SGHTA and CDR2 FQGNSA come from the germline V gene. CDR3 size: 12 residues. Trimming removed 6 bases from V and 12 bases from J; junction bases left unmatched: 7. The CDR3 spells CASSLTSGSPYF. The CDR3, as DNA: TGTGCCAGCAGTCTAACTAGCGGGAGCCCGTACTTC. The full variable domain, completed using reference TRBV7-2 and TRBJ2-7, is GAGVSQSPSNKVTEKGKDVELRCDPISGHTALYWYRQSLGQGLEFLIYFQGNSAPDKSGLPSDRFSAERTGGSVSTLTIQRTQQEDSAVYLCASSLTSGSPYFGPGTRLTVT.

The chain is built from TRBV7-9 and TRBJ2-1; D is unclear. The germline V gene has CDR1 SEHNR and CDR2 FQNEAQ (reference sequence). The V end lost 8 bases, the J end lost 0 bases, and 8 bases lay between the germline ends. The CDR3 is 13 residues long. This chain's CDR3 is CASDRGSYNEQFF. DNA of the CDR3: TGTGCCAGCGACCGTGGCTCCTACAATGAGCAGTTCTTC.

The V call is TRBV20-1, the J call TRBJ2-3; TRBD2 matches 8 bases. This CDR3 spans 14 amino acids. V trimming: 4 bases; J trimming: 1 base; junction bases outside the gene matches: 4. Germline lookup yields CDR1 DFQATT and CDR2 SNEGSKA (reference sequence). The CDR3 is CSATAGAGTDTQYF. DNA for the CDR3: TGCAGTGCTACAGCGGGGGCAGGCACAGATACGCAGTATTTT.

Only a few counts were recorded for this clonotype. This chain connects TRBV6-5 to TRBJ2-5; D remains unclear. The V end was cut by 2 bases, the J end by 2 bases, with 9 bases between. The CDR3 contains 14 residues. Looked up from germline, CDR1 is MNHEY and CDR2 is SVGAGI. Here the CDR3 DNA reads TGTGCCAGCAGTTACGCGAGCCCTCAAGAGACCCAGTACTTC. Its translation is CASSYASPQETQYF.

The CDR3 region has the DNA TGTGCCAGCAGTTTGGGACTAGCCACCTGGGATACGCAGTATTTT. It translates to CASSLGLATWDTQYF. The chain carries TRBV12-3 or TRBV12-4 and TRBJ2-3; 9 bases are shared with TRBD2. V gave up 3 bases and J gave up 6 bases; unmatched junction bases: 7. The CDR3 totals 15 residues.

This clonotype was recorded a few times. V is TRBV19 and J is TRBJ2-7; 9 bases align to TRBD1. The J call is uncertain, as TRBJ2-5 better fits the DNA end. Germline V gene data show CDR1 as LNHDA and CDR2 as SQIVND (reference sequence). The CDR3 loop spans 16 amino acids. The CDR3 protein is CASSIGGQGISGTQYF. CDR3 DNA sequence: TGTGCCAGTAGTATAGGGGGACAGGGTATAAGCGGGACCCAGTACTTC.